Below, 20 T cell receptor beta chains from the same sample are listed, as sequenced in a study of CD8+CD57+ T cells in acquired aplastic anemia. Those patients picked for sequencing had displayed CD8+CD57+ cell expansion on flow cytometry. Both TCR beta VDJ combination and CDR3 sequence profiling were carried out. Genomic DNA was the template for this profiling. TCRdb independently ran MiXCR on the reads; one entry per CDR3 protein. The sample yields approximately 180,000 distinct CDR3 sequences, 50% to 65% seen once. The sequenced sample was sorted CD4+, CD8+, or CD8+CD57+ T cells (not recorded which) from PBMCs. The receptors derive from a human donor with aplastic anemia.

This clonotype was observed many times. V and J are TRBV27 and TRBJ2-2, with 8 bases lining up with TRBD1. The CDR3 is 13 amino acids. The J segment lost 6 bases and the V segment lost 8 bases, leaving 5 bases of the junction unmatched. CDR1 is MNHEY and CDR2 is SMNVEV in the germline V gene (reference sequence). As DNA, the CDR3 is TGTGCCAGCCATCTGACAGGGGCCGGGGAGCTGTTTTTT. It translates to CASHLTGAGELFF.

This clonotype was counted ten times or more. This chain links TRBV12-3 or TRBV12-4 with TRBJ2-1; the D gene is possibly TRBD2 (5 bases). This CDR3 comprises 11 residues. V lost 5 bases to trimming and J lost 8 bases, with 7 bases between them. CDR3 DNA: TGTGCCAGCAGTCCTAGCCATGAGCAGTTCTTC. It is translated as CASSPSHEQFF.

Only a few counts were recorded for this clonotype. At one boundary the junction diverges from the germline segment, which might be a read error. CDR3 protein: CASSLGLAGSDTQYF. CDR3 bases: TGTGCTAGCAGCTTAGGGCTAGCGGGGTCAGATACGCAGTATTTT. The chain employs TRBV7-7 and TRBJ2-3, with TRBD2 matching 9 bases. This CDR3 region has 15 residues. Per germline, CDR1 SSHAT and CDR2 FNYEAQ (reference sequence).

This clonotype was seen more than once but under ten times. J is TRBJ2-7 and V is TRBV20-1; 10 bases line up with TRBD2. CDR1 and CDR2 (germline): DFQATT, SNEGSKA (reference sequence). V trimming: 6 bases; J trimming: 5 bases; junction bases outside the gene matches: 13. This CDR3 has 15 residues. CDR3 bases: TGCAGTGCAATTTCCGGGACTAGCGTGAGGGACGAGCAGTACTTC. Encoded protein: CSAISGTSVRDEQYF.

The chain joins TRBV5-1 to TRBJ1-6, with 7 nucleotides matching TRBD1. The CDR3 has 13 residues. Germline CDR1 is SGHRS and CDR2 is YFSETQ. The V and J ends lost 3 bases and 9 bases, in that order; junction bases with no gene match: 3. DNA of the CDR3: TGCGCCAGCAGCTCGGGACAGAGTTCACCCCTCCACTTT. It is translated as CASSSGQSSPLHF.

The V call is TRBV4-1, the J call TRBJ2-7; no firm D call. In germline, CDR1 is MGHRA, CDR2 YSYEKL. The CDR3 consists of 13 residues. The V gene lost 2 bases and the J gene lost 1 base, with 6 bases spanning the gap. CDR3 amino acids: CASSQWVSYEQYF. DNA for the CDR3: TGCGCCAGCAGCCAATGGGTTTCCTACGAGCAGTACTTC.

Concerning this clonotype: A read error may account for a junction end that differs from germline. The rearrangement joins TRBV10-3 to TRBJ1-1; D is ambiguous. The CDR3 runs to 13 residues. The germline gives CDR1 ENHRY, CDR2 SYGVKD. The CDR3 protein is CAVSGALNTEAFF. CDR3 bases: TGTGCCGTCAGTGGAGCTCTGAACACTGAAGCTTTCTTT.

The CDR3 protein is CASSFSGDAQYF. CDR3 DNA sequence: TGTGCCAGCAGCTTTTCCGGGGATGCGCAGTATTTT. The chain combines TRBV2 with TRBJ2-3; maybe TRBD2 (5 bases). CDR1 and CDR2 from the germline V gene are SNHLY and FYNNEI. With 6 bases removed from V and 10 bases from J, the gap between germline ends came to 14 bases. The CDR3 spans 12 residues.

In its sample, this clonotype was seen a few times. The chain has TRBV24-1 and TRBJ1-2, with D tentatively TRBD1 (5 bases). V gave up 3 bases and J gave up 8 bases, with 21 bases separating them. CDR1 and CDR2 from the germline V gene are KGHDR and SFDVKD. This CDR3 has 16 amino acids. CDR3 residues: CATSDASAGPRDGYTF. In nucleotides, the CDR3 is TGTGCCACCAGTGATGCCTCGGCAGGGCCCAGGGACGGCTACACCTTC.

J is TRBJ1-5 and V is TRBV6-6; 7 nucleotides match TRBD1. V was clipped by 2 bases and J by 1 base; unmatched bases: 8. The CDR3 extends over 17 amino acids. Germline CDR1 is MNHNY and CDR2 is SVGAGI (reference sequence). This CDR3 reads CASSYEVGTASNQPQHF. The DNA for the CDR3 is TGTGCCAGCAGTTACGAGGTTGGGACAGCCAGCAATCAGCCCCAGCATTTT.

The chain uses TRBV10-2 and TRBJ1-6; D unresolved. V was shortened by 3 bases and J by 3 bases, with 9 bases between the two germline ends. The CDR3 loop spans 15 amino acids. Germline V CDR1 and CDR2: WSHSY, SAAADI. CDR3 sequence (DNA): TGCGCCAGCAGTGAAAGGGCCAGCTATAATTCACCCCTCCACTTT. This translates into CASSERASYNSPLHF.

As to this clonotype: The junction departs from the called germline gene at one end, perhaps through a read error. The CDR3 protein is CASSWDRANVLTF. The CDR3 DNA is TGTGCCAGCAGCTGGGACAGGGCCAACGTCCTGACTTTC. This sequence joins TRBV5-1 and TRBJ2-6, with TRBD1 as a possible D gene (6 bases). CDR3 length: 13 residues. CDR1 and CDR2 (germline): SGHRS, YFSETQ.

J is TRBJ1-6 and V is TRBV20-1, with a possible D match to TRBD1 (6 bases). Germline assignment: CDR1 DFQATT and CDR2 SNEGSKA (reference sequence). There are 13 residues in the CDR3. Trimming shortened V by 1 base and J by 11 bases, and 12 bases separated the two germline ends. In DNA, the CDR3 is TGCAGTGCTAGAGCACAGGGAGGGACACCCCTCCACTTT. It specifies CSARAQGGTPLHF.

There are a few counts of this clonotype. The chain employs TRBV2 and TRBJ2-1, with D maybe TRBD2 (5 bases). This CDR3 region has 12 residues. The V and J ends lost 5 bases and 6 bases respectively, with 8 bases between them. Germline CDR1 SNHLY, CDR2 FYNNEI. The CDR3 region is CASSRGGNEQFF. The CDR3 nucleotides read TGTGCCAGCAGTCGGGGTGGCAATGAGCAGTTCTTC. Full variable domain (rest looked up from reference TRBV2 and TRBJ2-1): EPEVTQTPSHQVTQMGQEVILRCVPISNHLYFYWYRQILGQKVEFLVSFYNNEISEKSEIFDDQFSVERPDGSNFTLKIRSTKLEDSAMYFCASSRGGNEQFFGPGTRLTVL.

The V gene is TRBV13, the J gene TRBJ1-1; 8 bases match TRBD1. CDR3 length equals 19 residues. Germline lookup yields CDR1 PRHDT and CDR2 FYEKMQ (reference sequence). J was trimmed by 2 bases and V by 4 bases; bases with no gene match: 18. CDR3 bases: TGTGCCAGCAGCTCGCCGCTGGACAGGGTTCAACGGATTAACACTGAAGCTTTCTTT. Translation gives CASSSPLDRVQRINTEAFF. Looking up the rest from reference TRBV13 and TRBJ1-1 gives the full variable domain: AAGVIQSPRHLIKEKRETATLKCYPIPRHDTVYWYQQGPGQDPQFLISFYEKMQSDKGSIPDRFSAQQFSDYHSELNMSSLELGDSALYFCASSSPLDRVQRINTEAFFGQGTRLTVV.

The chain employs TRBV2 and TRBJ2-5; D unclear. The CDR3 contains 11 residues. Germline loops: CDR1 SNHLY, CDR2 FYNNEI. V was clipped by 7 bases and J by 5 bases, with 8 bases between them. This CDR3 is CASKSTETQYF. DNA for the CDR3: TGTGCCAGCAAGTCTACGGAGACCCAGTACTTC.

The V gene is TRBV24-1, the J gene TRBJ2-7, with D maybe TRBD1 (5 bases). The CDR3 is 16 residues long. V was cut by 3 bases and J by 5 bases, with 19 bases left in between. CDR1 KGHDR and CDR2 SFDVKD come from the germline V gene. CDR3 amino acids: CATSDGIRWGRDEQYF. CDR3 DNA sequence: TGTGCCACCAGTGATGGAATCCGGTGGGGCAGGGACGAGCAGTACTTC.

V gene TRBV24-1 combines with J gene TRBJ2-3; tentatively, D is TRBD1 (8 bases). Germline CDR1 KGHDR, CDR2 SFDVKD. The CDR3 has 17 residues. Trimming took 3 bases from V and 4 from J, leaving 19 bases between them. The CDR3 loop reads CATSDNAGGAGADTQYF. The CDR3 DNA sequence: TGTGCCACCAGTGATAACGCAGGGGGCGCGGGAGCAGATACGCAGTATTTT.

This clonotype was recorded many times. The chain has TRBV3-1 and TRBJ2-7, with D possibly TRBD1 on 5 matching bases. This CDR3 has 12 amino acids. Trimming removed 4 bases from V and 7 bases from J, with 11 bases in between. Per germline, CDR1 LGHDT and CDR2 YNNKEL (reference sequence). CDR3 nucleotide sequence: TGTGCCAGCAGCCTCAGGGATAGAGAGCAGTACTTC. Its translation is CASSLRDREQYF.

CDR3 loop: CASSSGQGAGEQFF. CDR3 nucleotide sequence: TGCGCCAGCAGTTCTGGACAGGGGGCTGGTGAGCAGTTCTTC. The V and J genes are TRBV5-1 and TRBJ2-1; 11 bases match TRBD1. The CDR3 contains 14 residues. With V trimmed by 5 bases and J by 9 bases, 7 bases remained unmatched. CDR1 is SGHRS, CDR2 YFSETQ, per germline.